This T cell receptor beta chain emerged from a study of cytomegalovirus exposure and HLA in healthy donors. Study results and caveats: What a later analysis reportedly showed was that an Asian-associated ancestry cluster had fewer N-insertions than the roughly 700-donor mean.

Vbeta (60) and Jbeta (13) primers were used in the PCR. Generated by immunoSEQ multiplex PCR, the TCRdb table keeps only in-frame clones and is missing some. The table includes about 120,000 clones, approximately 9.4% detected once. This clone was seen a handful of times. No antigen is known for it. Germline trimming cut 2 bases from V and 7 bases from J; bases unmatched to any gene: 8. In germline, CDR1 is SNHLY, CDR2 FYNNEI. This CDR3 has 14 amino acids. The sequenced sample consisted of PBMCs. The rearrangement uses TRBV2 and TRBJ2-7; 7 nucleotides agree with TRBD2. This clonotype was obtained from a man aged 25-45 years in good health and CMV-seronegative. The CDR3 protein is CASSEWRGTREQYF. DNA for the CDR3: TGTGCCAGCAGTGAATGGCGGGGGACTCGGGAGCAGTACTTC.